This T cell receptor (beta chain) was documented in a study of blood T cell repertoires in COVID-19. In the study's own analysis: Reference gene primer amplification gave nucleated cell count estimates. This table comes from immunoSEQ multiplex PCR, and its TCRdb copy is limited to in-frame clones, with some not included. V, J and clone size derive from that table, while D and trimming were established from the DNA sequence. This sample has approximately 130,000 clones, with approximately 85% found just once. V shed 4 bases, J shed 9 bases, and the junction held 11 bases outside the gene matches. Germline assignment: CDR1 SGHDN and CDR2 FVKESK. This CDR3 region has 14 residues.

Sequencing was done on a sample of peripheral blood. The source of this sequence is a human donor in a cohort sampled during active COVID-19. The chain has TRBV14 and TRBJ2-5; 7 bases are shared with TRBD2. DNA for the CDR3: TGTGCCAGCAGCCCAGGAATGACCCGGGGGGCCCAGTACTTC. The encoded protein is CASSPGMTRGAQYF.